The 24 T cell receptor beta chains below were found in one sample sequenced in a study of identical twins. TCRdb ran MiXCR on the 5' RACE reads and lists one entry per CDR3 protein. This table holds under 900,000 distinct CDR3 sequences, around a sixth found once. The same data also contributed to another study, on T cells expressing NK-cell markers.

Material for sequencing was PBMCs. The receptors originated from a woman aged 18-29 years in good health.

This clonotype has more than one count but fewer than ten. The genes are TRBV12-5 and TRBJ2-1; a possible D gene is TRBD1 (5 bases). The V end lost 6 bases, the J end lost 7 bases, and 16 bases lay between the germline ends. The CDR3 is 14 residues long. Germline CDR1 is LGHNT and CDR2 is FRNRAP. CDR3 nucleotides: TGTGCTAGTGGCCAACTGGCAGGGTTGAATGAGCAGTTCTTC. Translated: CASGQLAGLNEQFF.

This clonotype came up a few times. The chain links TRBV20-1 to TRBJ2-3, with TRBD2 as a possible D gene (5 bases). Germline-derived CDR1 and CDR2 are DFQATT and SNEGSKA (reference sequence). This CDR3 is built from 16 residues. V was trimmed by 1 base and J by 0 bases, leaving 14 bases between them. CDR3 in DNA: TGCAGTGCTAGAGTACCCCTTGGCGGGAGCACAGATACGCAGTATTTT. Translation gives CSARVPLGGSTDTQYF.

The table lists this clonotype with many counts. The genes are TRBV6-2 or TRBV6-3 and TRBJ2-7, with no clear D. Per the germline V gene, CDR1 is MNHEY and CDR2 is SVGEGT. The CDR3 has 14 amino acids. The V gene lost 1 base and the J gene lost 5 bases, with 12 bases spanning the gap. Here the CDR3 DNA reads TGTGCCAGCAGTTACTTAGATGAGGTCGACGAGCAGTACTTC. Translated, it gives CASSYLDEVDEQYF.

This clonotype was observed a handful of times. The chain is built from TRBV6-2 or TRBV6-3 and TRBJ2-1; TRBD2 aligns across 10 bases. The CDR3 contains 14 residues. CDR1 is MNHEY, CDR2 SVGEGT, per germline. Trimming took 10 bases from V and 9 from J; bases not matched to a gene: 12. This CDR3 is CATTPSGSWGEQFF. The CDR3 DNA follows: TGTGCCACCACTCCTAGCGGGAGCTGGGGTGAGCAGTTCTTC.

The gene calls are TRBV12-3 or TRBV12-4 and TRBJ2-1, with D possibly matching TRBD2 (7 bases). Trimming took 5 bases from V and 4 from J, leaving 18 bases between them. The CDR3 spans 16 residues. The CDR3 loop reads CASSESRGGNYNEQFF. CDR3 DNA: TGTGCCAGCAGTGAAAGTAGGGGGGGGAATTACAATGAGCAGTTCTTC.

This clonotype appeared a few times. In DNA form, the CDR3 reads TGTGCCAGCAGCATCAGCGGCAACTATGGCTACACCTTC. This codes for CASSISGNYGYTF. This chain connects TRBV11-2 to TRBJ1-2; D remains unclear. The CDR3 has 13 amino acids. Per the germline V gene, CDR1 is SGHAT and CDR2 is FQNNGV. V was cut by 5 bases and J by 2 bases, with 9 bases left in between.

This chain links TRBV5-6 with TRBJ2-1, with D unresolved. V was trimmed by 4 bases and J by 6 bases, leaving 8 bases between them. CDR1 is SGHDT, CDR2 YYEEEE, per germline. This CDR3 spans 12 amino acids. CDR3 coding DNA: TGTGCCAGCAGCAGCCTAGTCAATGAGCAGTTCTTC. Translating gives CASSSLVNEQFF.

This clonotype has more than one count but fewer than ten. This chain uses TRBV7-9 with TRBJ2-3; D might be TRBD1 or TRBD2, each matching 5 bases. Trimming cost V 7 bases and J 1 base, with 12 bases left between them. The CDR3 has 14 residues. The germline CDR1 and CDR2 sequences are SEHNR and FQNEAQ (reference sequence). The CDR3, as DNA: TGTGCCAGCATTAAGAGGGGCGGCACAGATACGCAGTATTTT. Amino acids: CASIKRGGTDTQYF.

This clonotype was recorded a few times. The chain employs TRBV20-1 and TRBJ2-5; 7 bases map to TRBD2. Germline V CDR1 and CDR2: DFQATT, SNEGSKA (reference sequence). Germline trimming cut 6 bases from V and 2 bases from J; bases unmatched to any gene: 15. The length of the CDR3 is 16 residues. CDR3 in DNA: TGCAGTGCGCTTGGGACTTCGCTAGCGGCTCAAGAGACCCAGTACTTC. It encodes CSALGTSLAAQETQYF.

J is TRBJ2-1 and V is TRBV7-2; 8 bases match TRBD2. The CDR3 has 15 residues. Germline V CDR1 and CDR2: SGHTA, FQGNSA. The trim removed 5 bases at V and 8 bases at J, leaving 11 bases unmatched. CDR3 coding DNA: TGTGCCAGCAGCACAGCCGGGGGGGGGCTCTATGAGCAGTTCTTC. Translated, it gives CASSTAGGGLYEQFF.

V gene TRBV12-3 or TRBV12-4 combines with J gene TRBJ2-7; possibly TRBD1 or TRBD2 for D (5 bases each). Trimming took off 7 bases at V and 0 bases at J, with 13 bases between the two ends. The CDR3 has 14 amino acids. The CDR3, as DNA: TGTGCCAGCAAGAGGGACGTGAGCTCCTACGAGCAGTACTTC. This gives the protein CASKRDVSSYEQYF.

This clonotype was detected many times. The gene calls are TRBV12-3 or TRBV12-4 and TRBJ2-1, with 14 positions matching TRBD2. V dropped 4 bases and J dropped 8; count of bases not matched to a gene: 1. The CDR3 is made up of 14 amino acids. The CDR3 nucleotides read TGTGCCAGCAGTTGGACTAGCGGGGGGTATGAGCAGTTCTTC. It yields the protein CASSWTSGGYEQFF.

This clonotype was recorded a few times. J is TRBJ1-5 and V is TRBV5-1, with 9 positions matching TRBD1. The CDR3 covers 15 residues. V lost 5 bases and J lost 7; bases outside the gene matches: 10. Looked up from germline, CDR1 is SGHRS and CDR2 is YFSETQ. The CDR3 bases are TGCGCCAGCAGGCCAGGGACAGGGAGGCGGCAGCCCCAGCATTTT. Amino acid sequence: CASRPGTGRRQPQHF. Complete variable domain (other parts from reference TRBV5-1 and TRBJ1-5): KAGVTQTPRYLIKTRGQQVTLSCSPISGHRSVSWYQQTPGQGLQFLFEYFSETQRNKGNFPGRFSGRQFSNSRSEMNVSTLELGDSALYLCASRPGTGRRQPQHFGDGTRLSIL.

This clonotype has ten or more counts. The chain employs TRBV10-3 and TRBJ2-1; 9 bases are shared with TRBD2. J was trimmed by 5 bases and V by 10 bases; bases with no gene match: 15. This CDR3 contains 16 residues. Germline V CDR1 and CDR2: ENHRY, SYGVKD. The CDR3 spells CATALNSGSAHNEQFF. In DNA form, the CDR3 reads TGTGCCACCGCCCTTAATAGCGGGAGCGCCCACAATGAGCAGTTCTTC.

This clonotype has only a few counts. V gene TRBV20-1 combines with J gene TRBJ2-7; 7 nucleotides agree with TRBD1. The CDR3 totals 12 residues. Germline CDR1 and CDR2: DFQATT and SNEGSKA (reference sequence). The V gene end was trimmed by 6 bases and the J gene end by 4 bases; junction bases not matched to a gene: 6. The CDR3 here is CSAGQSNYEQYF. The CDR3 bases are TGCAGTGCGGGACAGAGCAATTACGAGCAGTACTTC.

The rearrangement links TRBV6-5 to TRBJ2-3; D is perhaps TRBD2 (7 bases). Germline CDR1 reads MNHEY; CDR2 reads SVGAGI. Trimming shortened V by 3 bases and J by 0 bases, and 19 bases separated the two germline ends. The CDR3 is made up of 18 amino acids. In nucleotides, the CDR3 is TGTGCCAGCAGTTATCCTTCGCGGGGGCACACTAGCACAGATACGCAGTATTTT. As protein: CASSYPSRGHTSTDTQYF.

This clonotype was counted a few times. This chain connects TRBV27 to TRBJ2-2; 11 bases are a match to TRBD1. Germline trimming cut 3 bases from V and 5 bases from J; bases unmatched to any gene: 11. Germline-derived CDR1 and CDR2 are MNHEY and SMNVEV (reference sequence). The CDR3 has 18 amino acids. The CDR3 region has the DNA TGTGCCAGCAGTTTGTACTCCCGGGACAGGGGGTTGACCGGGGAGCTGTTTTTT. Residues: CASSLYSRDRGLTGELFF.

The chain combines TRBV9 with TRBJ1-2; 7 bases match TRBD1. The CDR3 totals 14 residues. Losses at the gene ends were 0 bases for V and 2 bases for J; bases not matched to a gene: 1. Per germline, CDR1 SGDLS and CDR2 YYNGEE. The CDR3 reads CASSVVGQNYGYTF. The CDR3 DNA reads TGTGCCAGCAGCGTAGTGGGACAGAACTATGGCTACACCTTC.

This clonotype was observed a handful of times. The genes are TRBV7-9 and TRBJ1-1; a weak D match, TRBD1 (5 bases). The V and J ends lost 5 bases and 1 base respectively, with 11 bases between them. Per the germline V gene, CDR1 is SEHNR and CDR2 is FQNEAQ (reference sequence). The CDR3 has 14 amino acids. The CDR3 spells CASSDGAANTEAFF. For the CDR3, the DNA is TGTGCCAGCAGCGATGGGGCAGCGAACACTGAAGCTTTCTTT. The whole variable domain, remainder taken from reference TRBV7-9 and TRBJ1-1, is DTGVSQNPRHKITKRGQNVTFRCDPISEHNRLYWYRQTLGQGPEFLTYFQNEAQLEKSRLLSDRFSAERPKGSFSTLEIQRTEQGDSAMYLCASSDGAANTEAFFGQGTRLTVV.

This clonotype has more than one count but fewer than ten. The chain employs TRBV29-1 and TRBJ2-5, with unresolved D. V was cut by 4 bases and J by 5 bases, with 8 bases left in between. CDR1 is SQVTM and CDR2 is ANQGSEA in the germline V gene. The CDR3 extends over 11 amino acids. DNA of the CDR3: TGCAGCGTTGGTTTGGGGGAGACCCAGTACTTC. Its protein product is CSVGLGETQYF.

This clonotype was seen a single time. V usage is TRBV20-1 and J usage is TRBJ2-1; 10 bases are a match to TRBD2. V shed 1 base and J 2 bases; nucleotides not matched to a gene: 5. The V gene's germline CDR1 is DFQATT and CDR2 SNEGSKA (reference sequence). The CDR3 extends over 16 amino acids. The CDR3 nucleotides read TGCAGTGCTAGAGTGGGTAGCGGGAGGACCTACAATGAGCAGTTCTTC. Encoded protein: CSARVGSGRTYNEQFF.

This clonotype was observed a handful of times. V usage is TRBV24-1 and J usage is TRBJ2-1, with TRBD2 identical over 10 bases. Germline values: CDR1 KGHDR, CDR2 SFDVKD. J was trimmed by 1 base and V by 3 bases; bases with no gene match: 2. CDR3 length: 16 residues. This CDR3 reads CATSDPSGSSYNEQFF. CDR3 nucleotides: TGTGCCACCAGTGATCCTAGCGGGAGTTCCTACAATGAGCAGTTCTTC.

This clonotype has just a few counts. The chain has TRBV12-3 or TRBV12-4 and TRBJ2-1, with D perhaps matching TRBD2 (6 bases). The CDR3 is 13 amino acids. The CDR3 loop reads CASTGVPRGEQFF. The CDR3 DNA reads TGTGCTTCGACTGGGGTCCCGCGGGGTGAGCAGTTCTTC.

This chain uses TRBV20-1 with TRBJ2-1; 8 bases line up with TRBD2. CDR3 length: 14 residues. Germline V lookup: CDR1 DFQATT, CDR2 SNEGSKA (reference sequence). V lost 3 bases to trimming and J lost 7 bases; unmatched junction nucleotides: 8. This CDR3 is CSASKGLGLNEQFF. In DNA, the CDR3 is TGCAGTGCTAGTAAGGGACTAGGGTTAAATGAGCAGTTCTTC.